This T cell receptor (beta chain) appears in the sequencing data of a study of technical replicates of blood from a handful of donors. The repertoire was sequenced with immunoSEQ multiplex PCR; TCRdb's copy has only in-frame clones and lacks some. The data show 50,000 to 55,000 clones, with 70% to 90% seen just once and 5.5% to 6.5% held by the top ten. Trimming left V 1 base short and J 2 bases short, with 13 bases between. This CDR3 is 17 amino acids long. The receptor comes from a human donor in good health. Some clones in this sample may be carry-over from other donors' samples. The source material was PBMCs. This chain joins TRBV5-3 and TRBJ2-6; TRBD1 might be the D (6 bases). TRBV5-3 is labeled an ORF, and its function is uncertain. Written as DNA, the CDR3 is TGTGCCAGAAGCTTGCGGACAGCGCGACCTGGGGCCAACGTCCTGACTTTC. This translates into CARSLRTARPGANVLTF.